What follows are 5 T cell receptor beta chains derived from one specimen sequenced in a study of T cell responses to AZD1222 COVID-19 vaccine. Profiling relied on immunoSEQ multiplex PCR, and the TCRdb table lists in-frame clones only, not all of them. This sample has about 150,000 clones; approximately 93% occur once, and the top ten carry under 6.5%. This material consisted of peripheral blood, taken on day 0 of AZD1222 vaccination. The source is an adult in good health.

The chain recombines TRBV9 with TRBJ1-2; the D gene is possibly TRBD1 (5 bases). Germline CDR1 SGDLS, CDR2 YYNGEE. The CDR3 loop spans 15 amino acids. Deletions cut 3 bases from V and 2 bases from J, with 14 bases between. CDR3: CASSEGGTKNYGYTF. In DNA form, the CDR3 reads TGTGCCAGCAGCGAGGGAGGGACCAAAAACTATGGCTACACCTTC.

A word on this clone: Other DNA sequences in the same sample also yield this CDR3. The rearrangement joins TRBV5-1 to TRBJ2-7, with TRBD1 matching over 11 bases. Germline V gene lookup returns CDR1 SGHRS and CDR2 YFSETQ. This CDR3 spans 14 amino acids. V shed 0 bases, J shed 6 bases, and the junction held 2 bases outside the gene matches. In DNA form, the CDR3 reads TGCGCCAGCAGCTTGGAGGGGACAGGGGGCGAGCAGTACTTC. Its protein is CASSLEGTGGEQYF. Full variable domain (remainder filled in from reference TRBV5-1 and TRBJ2-7): KAGVTQTPRYLIKTRGQQVTLSCSPISGHRSVSWYQQTPGQGLQFLFEYFSETQRNKGNFPGRFSGRQFSNSRSEMNVSTLELGDSALYLCASSLEGTGGEQYFGPGTRLTVT.

This clone was seen a handful of times. The chain carries TRBV4-1 and TRBJ1-3; D is unclear. The CDR3 sequence is 16 residues long. Germline assignment: CDR1 MGHRA and CDR2 YSYEKL. Trimming pared 1 base from V and 4 bases from J, leaving 14 bases between. CDR3 amino acids: CASSQGVFVKGNTIYF. The CDR3 DNA sequence: TGCGCCAGCAGCCAAGGGGTTTTTGTTAAAGGAAACACCATATATTTT.

The CDR3 nucleotides read TGTGCCAGCAGTTTCGGGGACAGGCCCTACGAGCAGTACTTC. Amino acids: CASSFGDRPYEQYF. The chain links TRBV28 to TRBJ2-7, with 8 bases matching TRBD1. V lost 3 bases, J lost 2 bases, and 3 bases stayed unmatched. The germline V gene has CDR1 MDHEN and CDR2 SYDVKM. The CDR3 is 14 amino acids. Full variable domain (remainder filled in from reference TRBV28 and TRBJ2-7): DVKVTQSSRYLVKRTGEKVFLECVQDMDHENMFWYRQDPGLGLRLIYFSYDVKMKEKGDIPEGYSVSREKKERFSLILESASTNQTSMYLCASSFGDRPYEQYFGPGTRLTVT.

This clone has just one count. The V call is TRBV7-3, the J call TRBJ2-1, with D tentatively TRBD1 (6 bases). The CDR3 totals 14 residues. From germline, CDR1 is SGHTA and CDR2 FQGTGA. V shed 3 bases and J shed 0 bases, with 6 bases lying between them. The CDR3 DNA follows: TGTGCCAGCAGCTTGGACAGCTCCTACAATGAGCAGTTCTTC. Translation gives CASSLDSSYNEQFF.